One sample yielded the 26 T cell receptor beta chains listed below, sequenced in a study of neoadjuvant nivolumab and ipilimumab in lung cancer. Sequenced by immunoSEQ multiplex PCR; TCRdb stores in-frame clones only, minus some. The repertoire holds around 19,000 clones, with around 87% as singletons. This sample comprised peripheral blood, obtained before neoadjuvant nivolumab, alone or with ipilimumab. These TCRs come from an adult with non-small cell lung cancer.

This chain joins TRBV7-9 and TRBJ1-1; possible D gene TRBD1, 5 bases. The V and J ends lost 6 bases and 1 base respectively, with 9 bases between them. Germline V gives CDR1 SEHNR, CDR2 FQNEAQ (reference sequence). The CDR3 extends over 13 amino acids. CDR3 DNA: TGTGCCAGCAGTGGGGGTAAGAACACTGAAGCTTTCTTT. As protein: CASSGGKNTEAFF.

This clone was recorded once. The genes are TRBV7-9 and TRBJ1-2; 10 bases fit TRBD1. The CDR3 has 17 amino acids. CDR1 is SEHNR, CDR2 FQNEAQ, per germline (reference sequence). The V gene end was trimmed by 5 bases and the J gene end by 8 bases; junction bases not matched to a gene: 17. CDR3 residues: CASSRIAAGTGAYGYTF. The CDR3 bases are TGTGCCAGCAGCCGCATAGCGGCCGGGACAGGGGCTTACGGCTACACCTTC.

This rearrangement joins TRBV25-1 to TRBJ2-7; a weak D match, TRBD1 (6 bases). CDR3 length: 15 amino acids. Germline CDR1 and CDR2: MGHDK and SYGVNS. The V end was cut by 4 bases, the J end by 2 bases, with 15 bases between. CDR3 in DNA: TGTGCCAGCAGTGGAACAGGGTATACTACCTACGAGCAGTACTTC. It yields the protein CASSGTGYTTYEQYF.

The chain carries TRBV18 and TRBJ2-6; TRBD1 might be the D (6 bases). CDR1 is KGHSH, CDR2 LQKENI, per germline. V was trimmed by 5 bases and J by 0 bases, leaving 8 bases between them. The CDR3 is 15 amino acids. CDR3 DNA sequence: TGTGCCAGCTCATCGACAGGCTCTGGGGCCAACGTCCTGACTTTC. The encoded protein is CASSSTGSGANVLTF.

This rearrangement joins TRBV5-4 to TRBJ2-2; perhaps D is TRBD1 or TRBD2 (5 bases each). This CDR3 region has 15 residues. CDR1 SGHNT and CDR2 YYREEE come from the germline V gene (reference sequence). V lost 4 bases and J 1 base, leaving 11 bases between the germline ends. Here the CDR3 reads CASSVGPLNTGELFF. In nucleotides, the CDR3 is TGTGCCAGCAGCGTGGGACCCTTGAACACCGGGGAGCTGTTTTTT.

The chain is built from TRBV6-5 and TRBJ1-4, with 9 bases fitting TRBD1. The germline CDR1 and CDR2 sequences are MNHEY and SVGAGI. Trimming removed 6 bases from V and 8 bases from J; junction bases left unmatched: 7. The CDR3 has 14 residues. In DNA form, the CDR3 reads TGTGCCAGCAGAAAACAGGGGGCTGGAGAAAAACTGTTTTTT. As protein: CASRKQGAGEKLFF.

The chain combines TRBV7-2 with TRBJ2-5; 11 nucleotides agree with TRBD2. This CDR3 is 17 amino acids long. The germline V gene encodes CDR1 SGHTA and CDR2 FQGNSA. V gave up 2 bases and J gave up 4 bases; unmatched junction bases: 9. Here the CDR3 reads CASSLRVGLAGGETQYF. The CDR3 DNA reads TGTGCCAGCAGCTTAAGGGTCGGGCTAGCGGGAGGAGAGACCCAGTACTTC.

The CDR3 protein is CASSYISGGRGTEAFF. Written as DNA, the CDR3 is TGTGCCAGCAGTTACATTTCAGGGGGAAGGGGTACTGAAGCTTTCTTT. The genes are TRBV6-5 and TRBJ1-1, with 7 bases aligning to TRBD1. The V and J ends lost 2 bases and 5 bases, in that order; junction bases with no gene match: 11. The CDR3 runs to 16 residues. From germline, CDR1 is MNHEY and CDR2 SVGAGI.

The V and J genes are TRBV6-1 and TRBJ2-7; D perhaps matches TRBD2 (6 bases). The CDR3 sequence is 14 residues long. CDR1 is MNHNS, CDR2 SASEGT, per germline. V gave up 3 bases and J gave up 1 base, with 10 bases separating them. The CDR3 protein is CASSDIADSYEQYF. DNA of the CDR3: TGTGCCAGCAGTGATATAGCGGATTCCTACGAGCAGTACTTC.

The rearrangement joins TRBV5-1 to TRBJ2-2, with unresolved D. Germline CDR1 reads SGHRS; CDR2 reads YFSETQ. The CDR3 covers 15 residues. V was trimmed by 4 bases and J by 4 bases, leaving 14 bases between them. DNA for the CDR3: TGCGCCAGCAGCAGTCAAAATATTGCCACCGGGGAGCTGTTTTTT. Translating gives CASSSQNIATGELFF.

The sample holds one count of this clone. The chain uses TRBV5-8 and TRBJ1-5, with D maybe TRBD1 (5 bases). The germline CDR1 and CDR2 sequences are SGHTS and YDEGEE. Trimming shortened V by 0 bases and J by 1 base, and 11 bases separated the two germline ends. The CDR3 is 16 residues long. The CDR3 protein is CASSLGGAASNQPQHF. DNA for the CDR3: TGTGCCAGCAGCTTGGGAGGGGCCGCAAGCAATCAGCCCCAGCATTTT.

The chain is built from TRBV7-8 and TRBJ1-1; D is uncertain. The CDR3 runs to 18 residues. Trimming took 3 bases from V and 1 from J, leaving 21 bases between them. Germline values: CDR1 SGHVS, CDR2 FQNEAQ. The CDR3 DNA reads TGTGCCAGCAGCTTTCCTTCCCAACCTGGACTTGAGAACACTGAAGCTTTCTTT. Translated, it gives CASSFPSQPGLENTEAFF.

This chain links TRBV15 with TRBJ1-1; D is unclear. The germline V gene has CDR1 LNHNV and CDR2 YYDKDF (reference sequence). This CDR3 has 15 amino acids. V shed 2 bases and J shed 6 bases, with 16 bases lying between them. The CDR3 here is CATSRRSTPYSEAFF. The CDR3 nucleotides are TGTGCCACCAGCAGAAGGAGTACCCCCTACTCTGAAGCTTTCTTT.

This clone was found once. V and J are TRBV6-5 and TRBJ2-7; D is possibly TRBD1 or TRBD2 (6 bases each). The V end lost 11 bases, the J end lost 3 bases, and 17 bases lay between the germline ends. Germline CDR1 MNHEY, CDR2 SVGAGI. The CDR3 consists of 13 residues. CDR3 coding DNA: TGTGCCGCCGGTCGGAGGGGGGACTACGAGCAGTACTTC. The encoded protein is CAAGRRGDYEQYF.

This chain joins TRBV7-9 and TRBJ2-4; D gene ambiguous. CDR1 SEHNR and CDR2 FQNEAQ come from the germline V gene (reference sequence). Between the trimmed V and J ends, which lost 1 base and 5 bases, there was a span of 15 bases. The CDR3 extends over 16 amino acids. CDR3: CASSLELALSENIQYF. The CDR3 DNA is TGTGCCAGCAGCTTAGAACTCGCCCTCAGCGAAAACATTCAGTACTTC.

V gene TRBV27 combines with J gene TRBJ2-7, with 7 positions matching TRBD1. The V gene end was trimmed by 7 bases and the J gene end by 7 bases; junction bases not matched to a gene: 13. The V gene's germline CDR1 is MNHEY and CDR2 SMNVEV (reference sequence). The CDR3 consists of 14 residues. The DNA for the CDR3 is TGTGCCAGCATTGACAGGGCCGGAGGAGGAGAGCAGTACTTC. Its protein is CASIDRAGGGEQYF.

V is TRBV5-1 and J is TRBJ1-1; D uncertain. CDR3 length: 13 amino acids. Germline-derived CDR1 and CDR2 are SGHRS and YFSETQ. Deletions cut 0 bases from V and 10 bases from J, with 13 bases between. The CDR3 nucleotides are TGCGCCAGCAGCTTGGCCGGTAGGTCGTCAGCTTTCTTT. Translating gives CASSLAGRSSAFF.

The chain joins TRBV5-6 to TRBJ2-3; 9 bases match TRBD1. Looked up from germline, CDR1 is SGHDT and CDR2 is YYEEEE. V shed 4 bases, J shed 1 base, and the junction held 4 bases outside the gene matches. The CDR3 contains 15 residues. CDR3 region: CASSVRTGGTDTQYF. DNA for the CDR3: TGTGCCAGCAGCGTACGGACAGGGGGCACAGATACGCAGTATTTT.

This chain connects TRBV5-1 to TRBJ2-3; D uncertain. The ends were cut back, 0 bases at V and 0 bases at J, with 8 bases in the middle. The CDR3 is 15 amino acids. Germline V lookup: CDR1 SGHRS, CDR2 YFSETQ. CDR3 in DNA: TGCGCCAGCAGCTTGGGGCAGATTAGCACAGATACGCAGTATTTT. Translated: CASSLGQISTDTQYF.

The V and J genes are TRBV5-1 and TRBJ2-7; maybe TRBD1 (6 bases). Trimming removed 2 bases at V and 9 bases at J, with 18 bases between. Germline values: CDR1 SGHRS, CDR2 YFSETQ. This CDR3 has 14 amino acids. The CDR3: CASSLTGSSPWQYF. The DNA of the CDR3 is TGCGCCAGCAGCTTAACAGGGAGCTCTCCGTGGCAGTACTTC.

As to this clone: The junction departs from germline at one end; a sequencing error may be responsible. The chain uses TRBV5-5 and TRBJ1-1; 11 positions agree with TRBD1. This CDR3 has 13 residues. Germline assignment: CDR1 SGHKS and CDR2 YYEKEE (reference sequence). The CDR3 reads CASSSEAGQGVVF. The DNA for the CDR3 is TGTGCCAGCAGCTCCGAGGCGGGACAGGGGGTTGTCTTT.

The CDR3 here is CASSLAGGPNEQYF. For the CDR3, the DNA is TGTGCCAGCAGCTTAGCGGGAGGGCCTAACGAGCAGTACTTC. V gene TRBV13 combines with J gene TRBJ2-7; 8 bases map to TRBD2. The V gene's germline CDR1 is PRHDT and CDR2 FYEKMQ (reference sequence). V was clipped by 1 base and J by 5 bases; unmatched bases: 4. This CDR3 spans 14 amino acids.

The chain uses TRBV30 and TRBJ1-1; D not certain. V gave up 1 base and J gave up 4 bases, with 10 bases separating them. This CDR3 comprises 13 residues. CDR1 and CDR2 (germline): GTSNPN, SVGIG (reference sequence). DNA for the CDR3: TGTGCCTGGAGTGATTGGAGGGCCACTGAAGCTTTCTTT. The encoded protein is CAWSDWRATEAFF.

The chain joins TRBV7-2 to TRBJ2-6; no clear D gene. The germline V and J ends were trimmed by 2 bases and 0 bases, with 8 bases remaining between them. CDR3 length: 16 residues. Germline assignment: CDR1 SGHTA and CDR2 FQGNSA. In DNA form, the CDR3 reads TGTGCCAGCAGCTTAAAGGCCACCTCTGGGGCCAACGTCCTGACTTTC. This encodes CASSLKATSGANVLTF.

The J gene is TRBJ1-5, the V gene TRBV10-1; no firm D call. V was clipped by 4 bases and J by 4 bases, with 11 bases between them. The V gene's germline CDR1 is WNHNN and CDR2 SYGVQD (reference sequence). The CDR3 is made up of 14 amino acids. CDR3 loop: CASSASGLNQPQHF. DNA for the CDR3: TGCGCCAGCAGTGCGTCCGGATTGAATCAGCCCCAGCATTTT.

The chain uses TRBV18 and TRBJ2-3; D is uncertain. V was clipped by 4 bases and J by 4 bases, with 6 bases between them. The CDR3 totals 12 residues. CDR1 is KGHSH and CDR2 is LQKENI in the germline V gene. In nucleotides, the CDR3 is TGTGCCAGCTCACAGGGCCCAGATACGCAGTATTTT. Its protein is CASSQGPDTQYF.